The next 10 T cell receptor beta chains were all read from a single sample in a study of blood T cells in healthy people across ages. The authors ran a second PCR of about 7 to 12 cycles using a sample-barcoded 5' primer and a J-beta primer mix. TCRdb reprocessed the 5' RACE reads via MiXCR and lists one record per CDR3 protein. The repertoire holds roughly 1.5 million distinct CDR3 sequences, with roughly two fifths as singletons. Source material: blood. Receptor source: a woman aged 18-30 years in good health.

The chain combines TRBV15 with TRBJ1-1, with 7 bases lining up with TRBD1. Germline V gene sequence: CDR1 LNHNV, CDR2 YYDKDF (reference sequence). This CDR3 spans 18 amino acids. V lost 0 bases to trimming and J lost 0 bases; unmatched junction nucleotides: 10. CDR3 in DNA: TGTGCCACCAGCAGAGATCGGGACAGAGGAAATCTGAACACTGAAGCTTTCTTT. This sequence encodes CATSRDRDRGNLNTEAFF.

This rearrangement joins TRBV11-2 to TRBJ1-5; the D is unclear. CDR3 length equals 14 residues. V lost 11 bases, J lost 9 bases, and 23 bases lay in between. Germline CDR1 reads SGHAT; CDR2 reads FQNNGV. DNA for the CDR3: TGTGCCGGCATCATAGACCCTGCGGTCGGGCCCCAGCATTTT. This translates into CAGIIDPAVGPQHF.

Concerning this clonotype: A much larger clonotype is one base distant, so this may be a read error. V gene TRBV7-3 combines with J gene TRBJ2-3; 7 nucleotides agree with TRBD2. From germline, CDR1 is SGHTA and CDR2 FQGTGA. This CDR3 is 17 amino acids long. The CDR3 DNA follows: TGTGCCAGCAGCTTAACAGCAGCGGGAAGTAGCACAGCTACGCAGTATTTT. Translation: CASSLTAAGSSTATQYF.

The rearrangement uses TRBV20-1 and TRBJ2-3; no clear D. Germline lookup yields CDR1 DFQATT and CDR2 SNEGSKA (reference sequence). This CDR3 region has 11 residues. V lost 5 bases, J lost 5 bases, and 8 bases lay in between. This chain's CDR3 is CSADAQDTQYF. The CDR3 region has the DNA TGCAGTGCTGACGCCCAAGATACGCAGTATTTT.

The rearrangement uses TRBV28 and TRBJ2-1; D gene uncertain. The V end was cut by 1 base, the J end by 10 bases, with 11 bases between. CDR3 length: 13 amino acids. Per germline, CDR1 MDHEN and CDR2 SYDVKM. In DNA form, the CDR3 reads TGTGCCAGCAGTTTATTTAGGGTTCACGAGCAGTTCTTC. Translating it yields CASSLFRVHEQFF.

The CDR3, as DNA: TGTGCCAGCAGCCACAGGACGGGCCAGAACTATGGCTACACCTTC. Protein: CASSHRTGQNYGYTF. The chain links TRBV14 to TRBJ1-2; D is unresolved. The CDR3 is 15 amino acids. Per the germline V gene, CDR1 is SGHDN and CDR2 is FVKESK. V was pared by 3 bases and J by 2 bases, with 13 bases between.

This clonotype was observed at least ten times. V gene TRBV29-1 combines with J gene TRBJ2-6; 7 bases map to TRBD1. The CDR3 sequence is 16 residues long. Germline V gene data show CDR1 as SQVTM and CDR2 as ANQGSEA. J was trimmed by 0 bases and V by 4 bases; bases with no gene match: 6. CDR3: CSVVQGVSSGANVLTF. CDR3 bases: TGCAGCGTTGTTCAGGGGGTCAGCTCTGGGGCCAACGTCCTGACTTTC.

This clonotype was seen a handful of times. This chain connects TRBV20-1 to TRBJ2-7; a weak D match, TRBD1 (5 bases). The length of the CDR3 is 15 residues. Germline V CDR1 and CDR2: DFQATT, SNEGSKA (reference sequence). Trimming cost V 0 bases and J 1 base, with 13 bases left between them. The CDR3, as DNA: TGCAGTGCTAGAGAACGGCAGGGTGTATCCTACGAGCAGTACTTC. This sequence encodes CSARERQGVSYEQYF.

The chain employs TRBV29-1 and TRBJ1-1, with no clear D. Germline loops: CDR1 SQVTM, CDR2 ANQGSEA. The length of the CDR3 is 13 residues. The V end lost 7 bases, the J end lost 4 bases, and 16 bases lay between the germline ends. The CDR3 sequence is CSALAAVTTEAFF. The CDR3 DNA follows: TGCAGCGCCCTCGCCGCGGTTACCACTGAAGCTTTCTTT.

This clonotype was seen more than once but under ten times. The V and J genes are TRBV29-1 and TRBJ2-3; the D is unclear. Germline V gene sequence: CDR1 SQVTM, CDR2 ANQGSEA. The CDR3 totals 13 residues. V lost 6 bases to trimming and J lost 1 base, with 11 bases between them. In DNA, the CDR3 is TGCAGCGTAACCGGTCCCGGCACAGATACGCAGTATTTT. As protein: CSVTGPGTDTQYF.